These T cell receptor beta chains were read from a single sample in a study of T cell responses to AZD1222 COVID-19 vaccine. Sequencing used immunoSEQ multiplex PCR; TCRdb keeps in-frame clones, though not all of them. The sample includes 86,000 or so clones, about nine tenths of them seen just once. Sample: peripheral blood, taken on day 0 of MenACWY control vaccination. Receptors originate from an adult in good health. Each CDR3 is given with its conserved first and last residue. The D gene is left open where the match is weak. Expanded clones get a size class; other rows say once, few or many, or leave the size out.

TGTGCCAGTAGGGATATTGTCAATCTTTACAATGAGCAGTTCTTC	CASRDIVNLYNEQFF	TRBV19	TRBJ2-1	-	-
TGTGCCAGCAGTGAAGGGCAAATCCAGGATACGCAGTATTTT	CASSEGQIQDTQYF	TRBV6-4	TRBJ2-3	-	-
TGTGCCAGCAGTTTAGTCAAAGGGGCTGAATATGGCTACACCTTC	CASSLVKGAEYGYTF	TRBV27	TRBJ1-2	-	few
TGCAGCGTTGAAGAGGTGCGGGGTTCTGGGAATGAGCAGTTCTTC	CSVEEVRGSGNEQFF	TRBV29-1	TRBJ2-1	-	-
TGTGCCAGCAGTCCCCCTAGGGCTGAAGCTTTCTTT	CASSPPRAEAFF	TRBV6-2/TRBV6-3	TRBJ1-1	-	-
TGTGCCAGCCGCTTATGGGGACAGGGGGCAAATGGCTACACCTTC	CASRLWGQGANGYTF	TRBV28	TRBJ1-2	TRBD1	-
TGTGCCTGGAGGCCGCCCTCCGGGAAAGAGTACTTC	CAWRPPSGKEYF	TRBV30	TRBJ2-7	-	-
TGCGCCAGCTGGGACTCGACAAAAGAGACCCAGTACTTC	CASWDSTKETQYF	TRBV5-1	TRBJ2-5	-	-
TGCGCCAGCAGCTTAGAGGGTGAAGAGCAGTACTTC	CASSLEGEEQYF	TRBV5-1	TRBJ2-7	-	-
TGCACCAGCAGCCACGCCCTGGGCACGGACATCGGGGCGAACACTGAAGCTTTCTTT	CTSSHALGTDIGANTEAFF	TRBV1	TRBJ1-1	-	-
TGTGCCAGCAGCGTAGCCCCAGCGAACACTGAAGCTTTCTTT	CASSVAPANTEAFF	TRBV9	TRBJ1-1	-	-
TGTGCCTGGAGTGTAAGCGGTTACTACACAGATACGCAGTATTTT	CAWSVSGYYTDTQYF	TRBV30	TRBJ2-3	-	-
TGTGCCAGTAGTATTGGGGGTGAACAAGAGACCCAGTACTTC	CASSIGGEQETQYF	TRBV19	TRBJ2-5	-	-
TGTGCCAGCAGTTTAAATAGGGAGAGTGAGCAGTTCTTC	CASSLNRESEQFF	TRBV12-3/TRBV12-4	TRBJ2-1	-	-
TGTGCCAGCACCCCGCAAGGAATTTCGTACGAGCAGTACTTC	CASTPQGISYEQYF	TRBV28	TRBJ2-7	-	-
TGTGCCACCAGGACAGGGGCGGAAAAACTGTTTTTT	CATRTGAEKLFF	TRBV28	TRBJ1-4	TRBD1	-
TGTGCCAGTAGAAATAGGTGGGACAGCTATAATTCACCCCTCCACTTT	CASRNRWDSYNSPLHF	TRBV19	TRBJ1-6	TRBD1	-
TGTGCCAGCAGCACTAGCGGGGCTAGCACAGATACGCAGTATTTT	CASSTSGASTDTQYF	TRBV7-2	TRBJ2-3	TRBD2	-
TGTGCCACCCCTAGCGGCAGCTCCTACGAGCAGTACTTC	CATPSGSSYEQYF	TRBV24-1	TRBJ2-7	TRBD2	-
TGTGCCAGCAGCCCGTGGAGAGGGAATGAGCAGTTCTTC	CASSPWRGNEQFF	TRBV2	TRBJ2-1	-	-
TGTGCCGCCTCCGGGACAGGGGGAAATGAGCAGTTCTTC	CAASGTGGNEQFF	TRBV7-2	TRBJ2-1	TRBD1	-
TGTGCCAGCTCAAATGGATCCTATAATTCACCCCTCCACTTT	CASSNGSYNSPLHF	TRBV18	TRBJ1-6	-	-
TGTGCCAGCAGTTACAGGCCCTCGGCGGGGGCGCGGCCCCAGCATTTT	CASSYRPSAGARPQHF	TRBV6-2/TRBV6-3	TRBJ1-5	-	-
TGTGCCAGCAGCTTTGAAGGGAGGAATGATGAAAAACTGTTTTTT	CASSFEGRNDEKLFF	TRBV7-9	TRBJ1-4	-	-
TGTGCCATCAGTCCCATGGGGGTATTAAATAGCGAGCAGTACTTC	CAISPMGVLNSEQYF	TRBV10-3	TRBJ2-7	-	-
TGCGCCAGCAGCTCCCCTAGCGGCTCCTACGAGCAGTACTTC	CASSSPSGSYEQYF	TRBV5-1	TRBJ2-7	TRBD2	-
TGTGCCAGCAGAGTGGACAGGCCCTTGTACTTC	CASRVDRPLYF	TRBV2	TRBJ2-5	TRBD1	-
TGTGCCAGCACGGCCCCGGGACTAGGGTTAGTCTTC	CASTAPGLGLVF	TRBV13	TRBJ2-1	TRBD2	-
TGTGCCAGCAGTTTATTACTTTTCACGGGAGGTGAAGAGACCCAGTACTTC	CASSLLLFTGGEETQYF	TRBV28	TRBJ2-5	TRBD2	-
TGCAGCGTTGAACGTCAGCGGGGCACCGGGGAGCTGTTTTTT	CSVERQRGTGELFF	TRBV29-1	TRBJ2-2	TRBD2	-
TGTGCCAGCAGCGTAGCGGGCAAGGGGACTGGAAACACCATATATTTT	CASSVAGKGTGNTIYF	TRBV9	TRBJ1-3	-	-
TGTGCCAGCAGCCCCGGGGAGGAAAGCACAGATACGCAGTATTTT	CASSPGEESTDTQYF	TRBV7-6	TRBJ2-3	-	-
TGTGCCAGCTCTCATGCGGGAGGGAGGAGCGCCTACGAGCAGTACTTC	CASSHAGGRSAYEQYF	TRBV5-4	TRBJ2-7	TRBD2	-
TGTGCCAGTAGTTCTACTATACAGGGAGTCAAAAACATTCAGTACTTC	CASSSTIQGVKNIQYF	TRBV19	TRBJ2-4	-	once
TGCAGCGTTGCGGACGACAGGGGGCCACGTGGCTACACCTTC	CSVADDRGPRGYTF	TRBV29-1	TRBJ1-2	TRBD1	-
TGCGCCAGCAGCCCGGGCGGGGGATATAGCAATCAGCCCCAGCATTTT	CASSPGGGYSNQPQHF	TRBV4-1	TRBJ1-5	-	-
TGTGCCAGCAGCAGGACTAGCGGGAGCAATGAGCAGTTCTTC	CASSRTSGSNEQFF	TRBV7-2	TRBJ2-1	TRBD2	few
TGTGCCAGCAGCCCAGATAGAAGTAACTATGGCTACACCTTC	CASSPDRSNYGYTF	TRBV3-1/TRBV3-2	TRBJ1-2	-	-
TGTGCCAGCTCATCAGACGGAAACACCATATATTTT	CASSSDGNTIYF	TRBV18	TRBJ1-3	-	-
TGTGCCAGCAGCGCTCAACCGGGCGGGGAGCTGTTTTTT	CASSAQPGGELFF	TRBV11-3	TRBJ2-2	-	-
TGTGCCAGCAGCGCGACTAGCGGGAGCAACAATGAGCAGTTCTTC	CASSATSGSNNEQFF	TRBV9	TRBJ2-1	TRBD2	-
TGTGCCAGCAGCCGGGACAGGAAATACGAGCAGTACTTC	CASSRDRKYEQYF	TRBV27	TRBJ2-7	TRBD1	-
TGTGCCAGCAGTCCCCCCTGGGGCTCTGGAAACACCATATATTTT	CASSPPWGSGNTIYF	TRBV28	TRBJ1-3	-	-
TGTGCCAGCAGCTTGTTAAGGGGCGATGAAAAACTGTTTTTT	CASSLLRGDEKLFF	TRBV7-2	TRBJ1-4	-	-
TGTGCCAGCAGCCAGCAGGGGGGCAGCAATCAGCCCCAGCATTTT	CASSQQGGSNQPQHF	TRBV3-1/TRBV3-2	TRBJ1-5	TRBD1	-
TGTGCCACCCGGGCAGGGGGAAACAATCAGCCCCAGCATTTT	CATRAGGNNQPQHF	TRBV15	TRBJ1-5	TRBD1	-
TGCGCCAGCACCTGGGGGGCCATCATGAACACTGAAGCTTTCTTT	CASTWGAIMNTEAFF	TRBV5-1	TRBJ1-1	-	-
TGCGCCAGCAGCCAGGGCCTTTCTAGCTCCTACGAGCAGTACTTC	CASSQGLSSSYEQYF	TRBV5-1	TRBJ2-7	-	-
TGTGCCAGCAGCTTGGGTTCCCTGACTAGCGGGAGGTTAGATACGCAGTATTTT	CASSLGSLTSGRLDTQYF	TRBV5-4	TRBJ2-3	TRBD2	-
TGTGCCAGCACGGTTAGGACAGGTCGGGATTCACCCCTCCACTTT	CASTVRTGRDSPLHF	TRBV28	TRBJ1-6	TRBD1	-
TGTGCCAGCAGCTTGTCCCTGGGTCTCTCACCCCTCCACTTT	CASSLSLGLSPLHF	TRBV5-6	TRBJ1-6	-	once
TGTGCCAGTAGTATCAGCAAACCTACCCGAAATTCACCCCTCCACTTT	CASSISKPTRNSPLHF	TRBV19	TRBJ1-6	-	-
TGTGCCAGCAGCTCCCAGTGGGATGAAGCTTTCTTT	CASSSQWDEAFF	TRBV5-6	TRBJ1-1	-	-
TGTGCCAGCAGCTCTACTTCTGAAGCTTTCTTT	CASSSTSEAFF	TRBV2	TRBJ1-1	-	-
TGTGCCTGGGAATCGGGACAGGCGAACACTGAAGCTTTCTTT	CAWESGQANTEAFF	TRBV30	TRBJ1-1	TRBD1	-